This passage covers 13 T cell receptor beta chains from one sample sequenced in a study of shared clonotypes between healthy human individuals. Here immunoSEQ multiplex PCR was the method, and the copy in TCRdb shows in-frame clones only, minus some. This table has over 850,000 clones, around 78% appearing once. Sequenced sample: memory CD4+ T cells from PBMCs. Regarding subset: CD45RA-negative fraction. The receptors originated from a man between 18 and 29 years old in good health. Some clones in this sample may be carry-over from other donors' samples.

V gene TRBV7-6 combines with J gene TRBJ2-1, with D perhaps matching TRBD2 (6 bases). Germline CDR1 SGHVS, CDR2 FNYEAQ. This CDR3 region has 13 residues. The ends were cut back, 5 bases at V and 7 bases at J, with 12 bases in the middle. The DNA of the CDR3 is TGTGCCAGCAGCCCCTACCGGGGGAATGAGCAGTTCTTC. Protein: CASSPYRGNEQFF. Full variable domain (rest looked up from reference TRBV7-6 and TRBJ2-1): GAGVSQSPRYKVTKRGQDVALRCDPISGHVSLYWYRQALGQGPEFLTYFNYEAQQDKSGLPNDRFSAERPEGSISTLTIQRTEQRDSAMYRCASSPYRGNEQFFGPGTRLTVL.

CDR3: CASSSRQGRQAFF. The CDR3 DNA is TGTGCCAGCAGCTCCCGACAGGGGAGGCAAGCTTTCTTT. V and J are TRBV11-3 and TRBJ1-1; 8 bases are shared with TRBD1. The CDR3 sequence is 13 residues long. Germline CDR1 reads SGHNT; CDR2 reads YENEEA. J lost 9 bases, V lost 4 bases, and 7 bases had no gene match.

This clone was seen a handful of times. The chain employs TRBV25-1 and TRBJ2-1, with 10 nucleotides matching TRBD2. V shed 7 bases, J shed 0 bases, and the junction held 3 bases outside the gene matches. Germline-derived CDR1 and CDR2 are MGHDK and SYGVNS. The CDR3 is 15 amino acids. This CDR3 reads CASNPSGSSYNEQFF. As DNA, the CDR3 is TGTGCCAGCAATCCTAGCGGGAGCTCCTACAATGAGCAGTTCTTC.

The chain employs TRBV7-3 and TRBJ2-3; D remains unclear. The CDR3 sequence is 12 residues long. Trimming stripped 5 bases from V and 1 base from J, with 4 bases between. Germline V lookup: CDR1 SGHTA, CDR2 FQGTGA. The DNA for the CDR3 is TGTGCCAGCAGCGCCGGCACAGATACGCAGTATTTT. Translated, it gives CASSAGTDTQYF.

Worth noting for this clone: Other nucleotide sequences in the sample specify the same CDR3. In nucleotides, the CDR3 is TGTGCCAGCAGCTTGGCCGGGACTAGTTACAATGAGCAGTTCTTC. It is translated as CASSLAGTSYNEQFF. The chain carries TRBV5-4 and TRBJ2-1, with TRBD2 matching 8 bases. CDR1 SGHNT and CDR2 YYREEE come from the germline V gene (reference sequence). V lost 0 bases, J lost 4 bases, and 3 bases stayed unmatched. The CDR3 totals 15 residues.

The chain recombines TRBV18 with TRBJ2-1; unclear D gene. Germline V gene data show CDR1 as KGHSH and CDR2 as LQKENI. The length of the CDR3 is 13 residues. V was cut by 0 bases and J by 10 bases, with 10 bases left in between. The CDR3 spells CASSPPTQWEQFF. DNA of the CDR3: TGTGCCAGCTCACCACCGACGCAATGGGAGCAGTTCTTC.

This chain links TRBV5-6 with TRBJ2-2; D possibly corresponds to TRBD2 (6 bases). The CDR3 contains 13 residues. CDR1 and CDR2 (germline): SGHDT, YYEEEE. Trimming pared 3 bases from V and 4 bases from J, leaving 7 bases between. CDR3 amino acids: CASSWEVTGELFF. CDR3 DNA sequence: TGTGCCAGCAGCTGGGAGGTCACCGGGGAGCTGTTTTTT.

The chain is built from TRBV28 and TRBJ1-5, with no clear D. V was pared by 2 bases and J by 6 bases, with 14 bases between. The CDR3 totals 15 residues. Germline assignment: CDR1 MDHEN and CDR2 SYDVKM. The CDR3 nucleotides are TGTGCCAGCAGTTTAGTATCCTCCCGGTTTCAGCCCCAGCATTTT. Its protein product is CASSLVSSRFQPQHF.

The chain links TRBV5-6 to TRBJ2-1; TRBD2 agrees at 9 bases. The CDR3 loop spans 15 amino acids. Per germline, CDR1 SGHDT and CDR2 YYEEEE. With 2 bases clipped from V and 7 bases from J, the junction kept 7 bases outside the gene matches. CDR3 protein: CASSFRGLAGNEQFF. CDR3 nucleotide sequence: TGTGCCAGCAGCTTTCGGGGTCTAGCGGGGAATGAGCAGTTCTTC.

The chain recombines TRBV28 with TRBJ1-4, with D possibly matching TRBD1 (5 bases). The CDR3 is 13 amino acids. Germline V gene data show CDR1 as MDHEN and CDR2 as SYDVKM. Trimming stripped 6 bases from V and 5 bases from J, with 10 bases between. The CDR3: CASRSGANEKLFF. DNA for the CDR3: TGTGCCAGCAGGTCCGGGGCCAATGAAAAACTGTTTTTT.

The chain joins TRBV5-4 to TRBJ2-5; D remains unclear. The CDR3 runs to 15 residues. Germline CDR1 and CDR2: SGHNT and YYREEE (reference sequence). The V gene lost 0 bases and the J gene lost 2 bases, with 11 bases spanning the gap. In nucleotides, the CDR3 is TGTGCCAGCAGCTTGGGAGGATCTCTGCAAGAGACCCAGTACTTC. It translates to CASSLGGSLQETQYF.

The sample holds a few counts of this clone. The chain combines TRBV4-1 with TRBJ2-3, with D perhaps being TRBD1 or TRBD2 (6 bases each). Germline CDR1 is MGHRA and CDR2 is YSYEKL. This CDR3 contains 17 residues. Trimming pared 0 bases from V and 5 bases from J, leaving 18 bases between. In nucleotides, the CDR3 is TGCGCCAGCAGCCAAGAGCCCCCGGGGGCTTTTCTAGATACGCAGTATTTT. It is translated as CASSQEPPGAFLDTQYF.

The chain recombines TRBV27 with TRBJ2-7, with D perhaps matching TRBD1 (5 bases). V was clipped by 4 bases and J by 2 bases, with 12 bases between them. Per germline, CDR1 MNHEY and CDR2 SMNVEV (reference sequence). This CDR3 comprises 14 residues. The CDR3 DNA reads TGTGCCAGCAGTTGGGTGCAGGGCCCCTACGAGCAGTACTTC. Translating it yields CASSWVQGPYEQYF.